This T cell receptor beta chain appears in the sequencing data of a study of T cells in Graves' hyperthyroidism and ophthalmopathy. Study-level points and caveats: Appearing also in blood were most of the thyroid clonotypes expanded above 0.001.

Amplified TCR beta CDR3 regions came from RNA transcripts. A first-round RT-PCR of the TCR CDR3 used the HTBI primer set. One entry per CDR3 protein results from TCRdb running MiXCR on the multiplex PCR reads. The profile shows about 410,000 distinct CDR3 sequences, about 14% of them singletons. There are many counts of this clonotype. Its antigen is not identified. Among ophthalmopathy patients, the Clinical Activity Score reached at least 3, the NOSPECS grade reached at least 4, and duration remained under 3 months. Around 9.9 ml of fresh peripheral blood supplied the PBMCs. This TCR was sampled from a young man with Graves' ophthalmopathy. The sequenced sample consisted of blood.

The CDR3 region is CASSEQADTQYF. DNA of the CDR3: TGCGCCAGCAGCGAACAGGCAGATACGCAGTATTTT. The chain uses TRBV5-1 and TRBJ2-3; TRBD1 might be the D (5 bases). Germline CDR1 is SGHRS and CDR2 is YFSETQ. V lost 4 bases and J 4 bases, leaving 7 bases between the germline ends. The length of the CDR3 is 12 residues.